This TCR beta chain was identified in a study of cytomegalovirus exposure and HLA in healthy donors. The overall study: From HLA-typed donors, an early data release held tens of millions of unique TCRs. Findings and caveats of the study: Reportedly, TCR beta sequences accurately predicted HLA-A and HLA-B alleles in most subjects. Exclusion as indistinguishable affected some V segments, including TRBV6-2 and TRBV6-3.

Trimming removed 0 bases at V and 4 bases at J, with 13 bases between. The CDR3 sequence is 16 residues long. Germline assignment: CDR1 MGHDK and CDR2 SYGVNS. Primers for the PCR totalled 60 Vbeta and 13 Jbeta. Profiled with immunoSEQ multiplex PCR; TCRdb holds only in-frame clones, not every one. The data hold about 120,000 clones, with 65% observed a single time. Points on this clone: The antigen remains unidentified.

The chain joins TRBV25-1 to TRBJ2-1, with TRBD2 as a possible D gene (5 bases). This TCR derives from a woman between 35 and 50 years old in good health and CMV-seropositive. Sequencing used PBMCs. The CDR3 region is CASSEYIRGIYNEQFF. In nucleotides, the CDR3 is TGTGCCAGCAGTGAATATATTCGAGGGATATACAATGAGCAGTTCTTC.